The 19 T cell receptor beta chains below all came from one sample that was sequenced in a study of blood T cell repertoires in COVID-19. Sequencing used immunoSEQ multiplex PCR; TCRdb keeps in-frame clones, though not all of them. The table includes just over 300,000 clones, around nine tenths detected once. Input material: PBMCs or T cells enriched from blood (not recorded which). Receptors originate from a woman aged 40-49 years who had recovered from COVID-19.

V and J are TRBV7-2 and TRBJ1-6; a possible D gene is TRBD1 (5 bases). Germline CDR1 SGHTA, CDR2 FQGNSA. This CDR3 spans 14 amino acids. Trimming took off 1 base at V and 8 bases at J, with 9 bases between the two ends. CDR3 sequence: CASSLDGAHSPLHF. The CDR3 DNA reads as TGTGCCAGCAGCTTAGATGGGGCCCATTCACCCCTCCACTTT. Complete variable domain (other parts from reference TRBV7-2 and TRBJ1-6): GAGVSQSPSNKVTEKGKDVELRCDPISGHTALYWYRQSLGQGLEFLIYFQGNSAPDKSGLPSDRFSAERTGGSVSTLTIQRTQQEDSAVYLCASSLDGAHSPLHFGNGTRLTVT.

The chain uses TRBV10-2 and TRBJ1-5; D uncertain. The germline gives CDR1 WSHSY, CDR2 SAAADI. This CDR3 comprises 15 residues. Between the trimmed V and J ends, which lost 1 base and 3 bases, there was a span of 10 bases. CDR3 bases: TGCGCCAGCAGTGAGTGGGCCTTGATCAATCAGCCCCAGCATTTT. Translating it yields CASSEWALINQPQHF.

The chain recombines TRBV9 with TRBJ2-2; no reliable D call. CDR1 SGDLS and CDR2 YYNGEE come from the germline V gene. This CDR3 contains 14 residues. V lost 4 bases and J 8 bases, leaving 15 bases between the germline ends. DNA for the CDR3: TGTGCCAGCAGCCCCCAGGCCCCCCGGGGGGAGCTGTTTTTT. Amino acids: CASSPQAPRGELFF.

This clone occurred once. This chain joins TRBV28 and TRBJ1-1; perhaps TRBD1 as D (5 bases). CDR3 length equals 14 residues. Deletions cut 7 bases from V and 1 base from J, with 13 bases between. In germline, CDR1 is MDHEN, CDR2 SYDVKM. CDR3 DNA sequence: TGTGCCAGCATTCCGCCAGGGCCGAACACTGAAGCTTTCTTT. It encodes CASIPPGPNTEAFF.

The V gene is TRBV11-2, the J gene TRBJ1-5; D is undetermined. V was cut by 6 bases and J by 4 bases, with 19 bases left in between. In germline, CDR1 is SGHAT, CDR2 FQNNGV. The CDR3 length is 16 residues. The CDR3 DNA is TGTGCCAGCAGTTCTTATTGGGCTTTCAGAAATCAGCCCCAGCATTTT. Translating gives CASSSYWAFRNQPQHF.

The V gene is TRBV11-3, the J gene TRBJ1-5; no clear D gene. The CDR3 has 12 amino acids. CDR1 is SGHNT, CDR2 YENEEA, per germline. V was shortened by 1 base and J by 6 bases, with 4 bases between the two germline ends. Here the CDR3 reads CASSLAGQPQHF. The DNA for the CDR3 is TGTGCCAGCAGCTTAGCGGGTCAGCCCCAGCATTTT.

The CDR3 spells CAISESTSWQETQYF. CDR3 DNA: TGTGCCATCAGTGAGTCGACTAGTTGGCAAGAGACCCAGTACTTC. The rearrangement links TRBV10-3 to TRBJ2-5; tentative D call: TRBD2 (6 bases). The CDR3 runs 15 residues. Germline V gene data show CDR1 as ENHRY and CDR2 as SYGVKD. Trimming took off 0 bases at V and 2 bases at J, with 10 bases between the two ends.

V is TRBV4-1 and J is TRBJ2-1, with 7 positions matching TRBD2. The germline V gene encodes CDR1 MGHRA and CDR2 YSYEKL. The CDR3 totals 15 residues. V gave up 5 bases and J gave up 3 bases; unmatched junction bases: 7. Written as DNA, the CDR3 is TGCGCCAGCAGCGTCTTGGGACTAAGCTACAATGAGCAGTTCTTC. Residues: CASSVLGLSYNEQFF.

This sequence joins TRBV7-2 and TRBJ2-3; TRBD2 aligns across 12 bases. From germline, CDR1 is SGHTA and CDR2 FQGNSA. Trimming removed 6 bases from V and 2 bases from J; junction bases left unmatched: 3. CDR3 size: 15 residues. The DNA of the CDR3 is TGTGCCAGCAGGGGACTAGCGGGTATCACAGATACGCAGTATTTT. This encodes CASRGLAGITDTQYF. The variable domain in full, completed from reference TRBV7-2 and TRBJ2-3, reads GAGVSQSPSNKVTEKGKDVELRCDPISGHTALYWYRQSLGQGLEFLIYFQGNSAPDKSGLPSDRFSAERTGGSVSTLTIQRTQQEDSAVYLCASRGLAGITDTQYFGPGTRLTVL.

The genes are TRBV18 and TRBJ1-2; D unclear. The CDR3 sequence is 13 residues long. V lost 2 bases and J 3 bases, leaving 7 bases between the germline ends. The germline V gene has CDR1 KGHSH and CDR2 LQKENI. The CDR3 loop reads CASSPEADYGYTF. CDR3 bases: TGTGCCAGCTCACCAGAGGCAGACTATGGCTACACCTTC. Combining the CDR3 with reference TRBV18 and TRBJ1-2 gives the whole variable domain NAGVMQNPRHLVRRRGQEARLRCSPMKGHSHVYWYRQLPEEGLKFMVYLQKENIIDESGMPKERFSAEFPKEGPSILRIQQVVRGDSAAYFCASSPEADYGYTFGSGTRLTVV.

The rearrangement uses TRBV19 and TRBJ1-6; TRBD1 aligns across 7 bases. Germline V lookup: CDR1 LNHDA, CDR2 SQIVND (reference sequence). This CDR3 is 16 amino acids long. With 7 bases clipped from V and 0 bases from J, the junction kept 6 bases outside the gene matches. CDR3 residues: CASTYRGSSYNSPLHF. The CDR3 DNA reads as TGTGCCAGTACATACAGGGGAAGCTCCTATAATTCACCCCTCCACTTT.

V is TRBV27 and J is TRBJ2-7; the match to TRBD2 covers 10 bases. V dropped 6 bases and J dropped 4; count of bases not matched to a gene: 15. This CDR3 has 17 residues. CDR1 is MNHEY, CDR2 SMNVEV, per germline (reference sequence). CDR3 DNA: TGTGCCAGCAGCACTAGAATATCGCTAGCGGGGGTTTACGAGCAGTACTTC. Protein: CASSTRISLAGVYEQYF.

The gene calls are TRBV4-3 and TRBJ1-4; no clear D gene. The CDR3 is 15 amino acids. Germline loops: CDR1 LGHNA, CDR2 YSLEER. V was cut by 3 bases and J by 13 bases, with 21 bases left in between. CDR3 protein: CASSQTRGTEGRLFF. The CDR3 bases are TGCGCCAGCAGCCAGACCCGGGGAACGGAGGGTAGACTGTTTTTT.

J is TRBJ2-2 and V is TRBV7-9, with D tentatively TRBD1 (5 bases). Trimming removed 2 bases from V and 0 bases from J, with 7 bases in between. Germline CDR1 and CDR2: SEHNR and FQNEAQ (reference sequence). CDR3 length: 15 amino acids. Written as DNA, the CDR3 is TGTGCCAGCAGCTTAAGGGGTGCGAACACCGGGGAGCTGTTTTTT. Translating gives CASSLRGANTGELFF.

The CDR3 spells CASSELDRGGSGANVLTF. CDR3 nucleotides: TGTGCCAGCAGTGAACTCGACAGGGGGGGCTCTGGGGCCAACGTCCTGACTTTC. This chain joins TRBV6-1 and TRBJ2-6; 9 nucleotides line up with TRBD1. The trim removed 2 bases at V and 0 bases at J, leaving 5 bases unmatched. Germline lookup yields CDR1 MNHNS and CDR2 SASEGT. The CDR3 runs to 18 residues.

The rearrangement links TRBV5-6 to TRBJ1-1, with 9 bases aligning to TRBD1. The CDR3 consists of 15 residues. V gave up 4 bases and J gave up 6 bases; unmatched junction bases: 10. Germline assignment: CDR1 SGHDT and CDR2 YYEEEE. The CDR3 spells CASSLLTGGFAEAFF. CDR3 DNA sequence: TGTGCCAGCAGCCTGCTGACAGGGGGTTTTGCTGAAGCTTTCTTT. Variable domain in full (rest from reference TRBV5-6 and TRBJ1-1): DAGVTQSPTHLIKTRGQQVTLRCSPKSGHDTVSWYQQALGQGPQFIFQYYEEEERQRGNFPDRFSGHQFPNYSSELNVNALLLGDSALYLCASSLLTGGFAEAFFGQGTRLTVV.

The chain has TRBV5-4 and TRBJ1-4; 9 nucleotides align to TRBD1. Germline V gene data show CDR1 as SGHNT and CDR2 as YYREEE (reference sequence). The CDR3 is 15 amino acids. Unmatched junction bases numbered 5, after V lost 3 bases and J lost 5 bases. CDR3 residues: CASSSSGTGNEKLFF. CDR3 nucleotide sequence: TGTGCCAGCAGCTCATCCGGGACAGGGAATGAAAAACTGTTTTTT.

The V and J genes are TRBV29-1 and TRBJ1-1; D gene uncertain. Trimming cost V 0 bases and J 3 bases, with 11 bases left between them. Germline CDR1 reads SQVTM; CDR2 reads ANQGSEA. The CDR3 extends over 14 amino acids. The DNA for the CDR3 is TGCAGCGTTGAAGATCTAGAACTCGACACTGAAGCTTTCTTT. Residues: CSVEDLELDTEAFF.

V gene TRBV5-1 combines with J gene TRBJ2-1, with TRBD2 as a possible D gene (7 bases). The V and J ends lost 0 bases and 2 bases respectively, with 12 bases between them. In germline, CDR1 is SGHRS, CDR2 YFSETQ. CDR3 length equals 16 residues. In DNA, the CDR3 is TGCGCCAGCAGCTTGGCTCGCGGGGGCACCTACAATGAGCAGTTCTTC. Translating gives CASSLARGGTYNEQFF.